Given below is one T cell receptor beta chain in context. Its antigen is undetermined. The method was immunoSEQ multiplex PCR; TCRdb's version includes in-frame clones alone and lacks a portion of them. The sample contains more than 10,000 clones, more than 70% of which appear only once. The data belong to a study of somatic mutations in cytotoxic T cells in rheumatoid arthritis. Whole-study findings and limits: For rheumatoid arthritis patients, CD8+ clonality increased with age, whereas it did not in healthy controls.

CDR1 is SGDLS and CDR2 is YYNGEE in the germline V gene. The CDR3 extends over 16 amino acids. With 0 bases removed from V and 0 bases from J, the gap between germline ends came to 7 bases. The origin of this receptor is an adult with rheumatoid arthritis. Sequencing was done on a sample of CD8+ T cells sorted from blood. V is TRBV9 and J is TRBJ2-6; D gene unclear. CDR3 in DNA: TGTGCCAGCAGCGTAGACGACACCTCTGGGGCCAACGTCCTGACTTTC. The encoded protein is CASSVDDTSGANVLTF.